These T cell receptor beta chains were read from a single sample in a study of glioma-infiltrating T cells after dendritic cell vaccination. The protocol was immunoSEQ multiplex PCR, while the TCRdb copy is restricted to in-frame clones and leaves out a portion. The profile shows approximately 110,000 clones, about 90% of them singletons. The sequenced sample was blood, obtained after dendritic cell vaccination. The receptors stem from a human donor with glioblastoma. Each CDR3 is given with its conserved first and last residue. The D gene is left open where the match is weak. Only part of the rows carry a size: once, few, many, or a class if the clone is expanded.

v_gene,d_gene,j_gene,abundance,CDR3nt,CDR3aa
TRBV27,-,TRBJ2-2,-,TGTGCCACCAAGAGGAACACCGGGGAGCTGTTTTTT,CATKRNTGELFF
TRBV7-8,-,TRBJ2-1,-,TGTGCCAGCAGCCTAGCATTGTTGGGGGGACGACCGTTCTTC,CASSLALLGGRPFF
TRBV2,-,TRBJ2-3,once,TGTGCCAGCAGTGGTGAGGCCACAGATACGCAGTATTTT,CASSGEATDTQYF
TRBV5-1,TRBD2,TRBJ2-7,-,TGCGCCAGCAGCTTGGATGATGTGGGGAGGGGTAACTCCTACGAGCAGTACTTC,CASSLDDVGRGNSYEQYF
TRBV19,TRBD1,TRBJ1-2,-,TGTGCCACCCTGGACCGGACAGGGGGCTCTGGCTACACCTTC,CATLDRTGGSGYTF
TRBV5-1,-,TRBJ2-3,-,TGCGCCAGCAGCTTAAGTTCTCTAGGCACAGATACGCAGTATTTT,CASSLSSLGTDTQYF
TRBV6-6,TRBD1,TRBJ1-4,-,TGTGCCAGCATCAACTATGGACAGGGTCGGGAAAAACTGTTTTTT,CASINYGQGREKLFF
TRBV6-1,-,TRBJ2-2,-,TGTGCCAGCAATGGAAAGGCAGGCGACACCGGGGAGCTGTTTTTT,CASNGKAGDTGELFF
TRBV9,-,TRBJ1-4,-,TGTGCCAGCAGCCTGGGGCAGGGGAACGAAAAACTGTTTTTT,CASSLGQGNEKLFF
TRBV5-1,TRBD2,TRBJ2-3,-,TGCGCCAGCAGCTCCTTGCGCCAAAGCGGGGGGGCGGTAGATACGCAGTATTTT,CASSSLRQSGGAVDTQYF
TRBV5-1,-,TRBJ2-7,-,TGCGCCAGCAGCTCCTCTACGGTCTACGAGCAGTACTTC,CASSSSTVYEQYF
TRBV19,TRBD1,TRBJ2-7,once,TGTGCCAGTAGTATCCGGGGTGGAGGACAGGAAATTAGGGACGCCTACGAGCAGTACTTC,CASSIRGGGQEIRDAYEQYF
TRBV9,TRBD1,TRBJ1-4,-,TGTGCCAGCAGCGTAGACAGGGGTGGAGAAAAACTGTTTTTT,CASSVDRGGEKLFF